The following is a T cell receptor (beta chain) sequence with its context. Its antigen is still unknown. The data were taken from a study of PD-1 blockade in classical Hodgkin lymphoma. General study findings and limits: The CD4+ diversity rise by C4D1 was clearest in complete responders. Exclusion was applied to patients who started nivolumab under 1 year after ASCT. Before treatment, TCR diversity in newly diagnosed patients was reportedly lower than in healthy donors.

Germline V CDR1 and CDR2: SGHTA, FQGNSA. V shed 5 bases, J shed 3 bases, and the junction held 8 bases outside the gene matches. The CDR3 spans 17 residues. The table came from immunoSEQ multiplex PCR; TCRdb's copy has only in-frame clones and leaves some out. The sample yields about 21,000 clones, roughly 70% seen once. Every patient had relapsed following autologous stem cell transplantation, and cohorts differed in brentuximab vedotin exposure. This material consisted of peripheral blood mononuclear cells (PBMCs), taken at baseline. This receptor was taken from a human donor with classical Hodgkin lymphoma. The chain carries TRBV7-2 and TRBJ2-5, with TRBD2 matching 14 bases. DNA for the CDR3: TGTGCCAGCAGCCGCAGACTAGCGGGAGGGCCCAAAGAGACCCAGTACTTC. Protein: CASSRRLAGGPKETQYF.